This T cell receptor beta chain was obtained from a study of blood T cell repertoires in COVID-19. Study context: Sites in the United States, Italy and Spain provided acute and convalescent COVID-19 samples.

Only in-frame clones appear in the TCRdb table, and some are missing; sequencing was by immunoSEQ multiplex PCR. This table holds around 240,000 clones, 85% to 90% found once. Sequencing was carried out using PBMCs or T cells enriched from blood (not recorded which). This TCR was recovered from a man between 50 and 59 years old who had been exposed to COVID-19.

The CDR3: CASRPSGGNQPQHF. The CDR3 region has the DNA TGCGCCAGCAGACCCTCGGGGGGCAATCAGCCCCAGCATTTT. This chain uses TRBV5-1 with TRBJ1-5; TRBD1 might be the D (5 bases). Germline assignment: CDR1 SGHRS and CDR2 YFSETQ. Trimming shortened V by 5 bases and J by 2 bases, and 11 bases separated the two germline ends. The CDR3 runs to 14 residues.